The 3 T cell receptor beta chains reported below all come from one sample, sequenced in a study of T cells in women clearing cervical HPV infection (dated by TCRdb to 2016 to 2018). Preparation of the library involved the immunoSEQ multiplex PCR assay. TCRdb holds this immuneACCESS table with in-frame rearrangements only. Some clones are missing; in checked studies, unresolved V genes explain under half, and the rest has no known cause. The sample's table lists a count of approximately 32,000 clones. The ten largest clones add up to about 7% of the sample. The sample comprised blood buffy coat. All receptors come from a woman aged 18-70 years with a cervical HPV16 infection that either progressed to CIN3+ or cleared (not recorded which).

Of note for this clone: Read data end 3 residues before the CDR3 end; the end is taken from the germline J gene. The chain employs TRBV7-2 and TRBJ2-3, with TRBD2 matching over 9 bases. The CDR3 is 14 amino acids. V lost 5 bases and J lost 6; bases outside the gene matches: 6. Germline CDR1 is SGHTA and CDR2 is FQGNSA. Partial CDR3 DNA: TGTGCCAGCAGCCTGGGACTAGCCATGGATACG. This gives the protein CASSLGLAMDT. The CDR3 in full is CASSLGLAMDTQYF.

As concerns this clone: Read coverage stops 3 residues before the CDR3 terminus; the germline J gene supplies the remainder. The gene calls are TRBV7-6 and TRBJ2-7; 7 bases line up with TRBD1. Germline V lookup: CDR1 SGHVS, CDR2 FNYEAQ. There are 15 residues in the CDR3. V shed 5 bases, J shed 3 bases, and the junction held 10 bases outside the gene matches. The sequenced part of the CDR3 DNA is TGTGCCAGCAGCCGACAGGGCGGATTAGTCTACGAG. The encoded protein is CASSRQGGLVYE. In full, the CDR3 reads CASSRQGGLVYEQYF.

Concerning this clone itself: The sequenced fragment ends 3 residues before the CDR3 boundary, so the rest is inferred from the germline J gene. The chain uses TRBV7-6 and TRBJ2-3; the D gene is possibly TRBD1 (6 bases). The CDR3 is 12 residues long. CDR1 SGHVS and CDR2 FNYEAQ come from the germline V gene. Trimming cost V 8 bases and J 6 bases, with 12 bases left between them. The CDR3 region is CASGQGFDTQYF. The sequenced CDR3 bases are TGTGCCAGCGGGCAGGGGTTTGATACG.